This TCR beta chain was recovered during a study of blood T cell repertoires in COVID-19. Study summary: The United States, Italy and Spain provided the acute and convalescent COVID-19 samples. T cells, B-cell-depleted T cells, or PBMCs supplied cDNA or gDNA.

Participant age was roughly 18 to 95 years, and participants resided in fewer than 30 US areas. Original data processing: Estimation of nucleated cell counts was performed using reference gene primer amplification. The data were produced by immunoSEQ multiplex PCR, yet TCRdb's version contains in-frame clones alone and is incomplete. The D gene and trimming were derived from the DNA, and the V and J assignments and clone size from that table. The sample records more than 300,000 clones, 87% being singletons. Germline CDR1 reads MNHEY; CDR2 reads SVGAGI. The germline V and J ends were trimmed by 6 bases and 8 bases, with 13 bases remaining between them. CDR3 size: 12 residues.

Sample: PBMCs or T cells enriched from blood (not recorded which). The J gene is TRBJ1-2, the V gene TRBV6-5, with D possibly matching TRBD1 (6 bases). This TCR came from a woman in her twenties or thirties who had recovered from COVID-19. For the CDR3, the DNA is TGTGCCAGCAGGGACAGCCGTCCGGGCTACACCTTC. Translated, it gives CASRDSRPGYTF.